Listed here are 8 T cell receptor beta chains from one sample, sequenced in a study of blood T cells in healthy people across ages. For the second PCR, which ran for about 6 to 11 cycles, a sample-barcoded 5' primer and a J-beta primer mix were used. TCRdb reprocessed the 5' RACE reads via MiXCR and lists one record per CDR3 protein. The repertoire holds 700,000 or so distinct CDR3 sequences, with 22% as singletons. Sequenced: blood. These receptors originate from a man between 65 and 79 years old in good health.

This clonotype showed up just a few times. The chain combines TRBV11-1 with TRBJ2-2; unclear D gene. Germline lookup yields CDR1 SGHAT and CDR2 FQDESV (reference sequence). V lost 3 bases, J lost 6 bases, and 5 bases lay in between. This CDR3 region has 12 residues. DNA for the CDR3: TGTGCCAGCAGCTTTTGGCCCGGGGAGCTGTTTTTT. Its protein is CASSFWPGELFF.

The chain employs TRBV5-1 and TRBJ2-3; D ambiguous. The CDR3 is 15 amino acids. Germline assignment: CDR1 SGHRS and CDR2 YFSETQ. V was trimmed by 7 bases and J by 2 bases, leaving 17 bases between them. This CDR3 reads CASSLGNQDTDTQYF. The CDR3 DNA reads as TGCGCCAGCTCGCTGGGCAATCAGGACACAGATACGCAGTATTTT.

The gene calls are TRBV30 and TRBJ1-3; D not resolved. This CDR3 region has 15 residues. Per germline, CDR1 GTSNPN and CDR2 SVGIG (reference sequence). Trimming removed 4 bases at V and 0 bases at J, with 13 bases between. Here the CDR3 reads CAWTLPTASGNTIYF. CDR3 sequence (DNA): TGTGCCTGGACCCTTCCGACGGCCTCTGGAAACACCATATATTTT.

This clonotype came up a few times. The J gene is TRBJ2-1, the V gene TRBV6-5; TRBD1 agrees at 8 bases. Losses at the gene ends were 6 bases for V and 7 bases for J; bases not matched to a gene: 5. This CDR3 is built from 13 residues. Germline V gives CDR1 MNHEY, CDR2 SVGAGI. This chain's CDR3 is CASRIDRGNEQFF. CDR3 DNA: TGTGCCAGCAGGATTGACAGGGGTAATGAGCAGTTCTTC.

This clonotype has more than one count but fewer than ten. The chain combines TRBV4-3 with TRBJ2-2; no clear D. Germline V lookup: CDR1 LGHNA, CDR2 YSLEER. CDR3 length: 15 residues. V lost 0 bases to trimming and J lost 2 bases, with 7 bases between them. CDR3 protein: CASSQDGVNTGELFF. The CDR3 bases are TGCGCCAGCAGCCAAGATGGGGTTAACACCGGGGAGCTGTTTTTT.

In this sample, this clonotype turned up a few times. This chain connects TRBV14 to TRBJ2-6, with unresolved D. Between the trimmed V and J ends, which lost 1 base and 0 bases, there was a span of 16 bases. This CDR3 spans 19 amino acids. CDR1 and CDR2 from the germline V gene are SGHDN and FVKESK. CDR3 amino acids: CASSQGWARLSSGANVLTF. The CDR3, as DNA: TGTGCCAGCAGCCAAGGTTGGGCCAGATTGAGCTCTGGGGCCAACGTCCTGACTTTC.

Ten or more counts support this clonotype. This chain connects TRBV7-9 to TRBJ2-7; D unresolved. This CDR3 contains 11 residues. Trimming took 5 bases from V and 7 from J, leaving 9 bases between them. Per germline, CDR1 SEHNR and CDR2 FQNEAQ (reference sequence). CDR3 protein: CASSAQEEQYV. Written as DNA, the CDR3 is TGTGCCAGCAGCGCCCAGGAGGAGCAGTACGTC.

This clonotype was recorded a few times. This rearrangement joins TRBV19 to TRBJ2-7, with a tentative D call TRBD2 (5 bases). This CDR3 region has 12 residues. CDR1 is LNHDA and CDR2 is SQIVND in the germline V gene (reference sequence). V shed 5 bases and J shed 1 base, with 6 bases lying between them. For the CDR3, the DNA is TGTGCCAGTAGTGCGGGTTCCTACGAGCAGTACTTC. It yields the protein CASSAGSYEQYF.